This is a list of T cell receptor beta chains from one sample in a study of cytomegalovirus exposure and HLA in healthy donors. This table comes from immunoSEQ multiplex PCR, and its TCRdb copy is limited to in-frame clones, with some not included. Seen here are more than 100,000 clones, over 75% observed once, and the top ten hold around 4%. Source material: PBMCs. The receptor source for this set is a human donor in good health. Both conserved end residues are part of each CDR3. The D gene is left open where the match is weak. Clone size is given for some rows only: seen once, a few or many times, or a class if the clone is expanded.

TGTGCCAGCAGCTCGGATGGGAGGGGCAACTATGGCTACACCTTC	CASSSDGRGNYGYTF	-	15	TRBJ1-2	-	TRBV7-8
TGTGCCAGTACCATCTCCGGAGATCAGCCCCAGCATTTT	CASTISGDQPQHF	-	13	TRBJ1-5	few	TRBV5-4
TGCGCCAGCAGCCATACAGGGCTCCCTGGAAACACCATATATTTT	CASSHTGLPGNTIYF	-	15	TRBJ1-3	-	TRBV5-1
TGCACCAGCGGAGCGGGAGGGGACGAGCAGTACTTC	CTSGAGGDEQYF	-	12	TRBJ2-7	-	TRBV1
TGTGCCAGCAGTCCTCCCGGGATACGGAACACTGAAGCTTTCTTT	CASSPPGIRNTEAFF	-	15	TRBJ1-1	-	TRBV6-5
TGTGCCAGCAGCCAACGGGAGACCCAGTACTTC	CASSQRETQYF	-	11	TRBJ2-5	-	TRBV11-3
TGTGCCAGCAGCTTAGCGGCAGGTGTCGATGGCTACACCTTC	CASSLAAGVDGYTF	-	14	TRBJ1-2	-	TRBV7-6
TGTGCCAGCAGCTACTCTAGCGGACTGGCGGGCGAGCAGTACTTC	CASSYSSGLAGEQYF	TRBD2	15	TRBJ2-7	few	TRBV7-2
TGCAGCGTTGAAGGAACCCAGGGCTATGGCTACACCTTC	CSVEGTQGYGYTF	-	13	TRBJ1-2	-	TRBV29-1
TGTGCCAGCAGCCTCCGGACTAGCGCCGGTCCATCCAATGAGCAGTTCTTC	CASSLRTSAGPSNEQFF	TRBD2	17	TRBJ2-1	-	TRBV7-2
TGTGCCAGCAGCGTGGGACTAGCTGCCTACAATGAGCAGTTCTTC	CASSVGLAAYNEQFF	TRBD2	15	TRBJ2-1	-	TRBV9
TGTGCCAGTAGTATCCCCGGGGGTGGCAAAAACATTCAGTACTTC	CASSIPGGGKNIQYF	-	15	TRBJ2-4	-	TRBV19
TGTGCCACCAGCAGAGATACTAGCGGGAGGTATAATGAGCAGTTCTTC	CATSRDTSGRYNEQFF	TRBD2	16	TRBJ2-1	-	TRBV15
TGTGCCAGCAGCAGCCGGGGTCAAAGCTACGAGCAGTACTTC	CASSSRGQSYEQYF	-	14	TRBJ2-7	-	TRBV27
TGCGCCAGCAGCCCAGACTTACGGGGTACTTCATACAATGAGCAGTTCTTC	CASSPDLRGTSYNEQFF	-	17	TRBJ2-1	-	TRBV4-1
TGTGCCAGCAGTCCAGGGGGCGGAAATCAGCCCCAGCATTTT	CASSPGGGNQPQHF	TRBD1	14	TRBJ1-5	-	TRBV28
TGTGCCAGCAGCTTAGTGGCGGGCCAATCACCGACGGCATTC	CASSLVAGQSPTAF	-	14	TRBJ1-2	-	TRBV7-6
TGTGCCAGCAGCCCCGGGTTGTGGAACTATGGCTACACCTTC	CASSPGLWNYGYTF	-	14	TRBJ1-2	once	TRBV7-2
TGTGCCAGCAGTTACGGCGGAACTGAAGCTTTCTTT	CASSYGGTEAFF	-	12	TRBJ1-1	few	TRBV6-5
TGCGCCAGCAGCCGGGACAGGAGGCTCTACGAGCAGTACTTC	CASSRDRRLYEQYF	TRBD1	14	TRBJ2-7	-	TRBV5-1
TGTGCCAGCAGCTTAGACAGGGGCTATAGTAACTATGGCTACACCTTC	CASSLDRGYSNYGYTF	TRBD1	16	TRBJ1-2	-	TRBV7-6
TGTGCCAGCAGTTCTACCCTACTAGCGGGAGGGGGAAATGAGCAGTTCTTC	CASSSTLLAGGGNEQFF	TRBD2	17	TRBJ2-1	-	TRBV28